Each of the 27 T cell receptor beta chains below was sequenced from the same sample in a study of T cells in Graves' hyperthyroidism and ophthalmopathy. Amplification of TCR beta CDR3 regions was performed using RNA transcripts as template. Primed by the HTBI set, a first-round RT-PCR was run on the TCR CDR3. TCRdb passed the multiplex PCR reads through MiXCR, listing each CDR3 protein once. The top ten clones hold 28% of a sample with 200,000 to 250,000 distinct CDR3 sequences, around 15% of them seen once. Specimen: blood. The receptors here all came from a young woman with Graves' ophthalmopathy.

This clonotype was detected only a few times. The V and J genes are TRBV9 and TRBJ2-1; the match to TRBD2 covers 8 bases. Germline CDR1 is SGDLS and CDR2 is YYNGEE. Trimming at V came to 0 bases and at J to 4 bases, leaving 6 bases not matched to a gene. The CDR3 loop spans 16 amino acids. This CDR3 is CASSVGQAGEYNEQFF. Written as DNA, the CDR3 is TGTGCCAGCAGCGTAGGCCAAGCGGGGGAATACAATGAGCAGTTCTTC.

This clonotype was counted ten times or more. This rearrangement joins TRBV5-6 to TRBJ1-4, with D hard to call. Germline V gene data show CDR1 as SGHDT and CDR2 as YYEEEE. V shed 3 bases and J shed 7 bases, with 10 bases lying between them. The CDR3 length is 13 residues. The CDR3 spells CASSSGMIEKLFF. The CDR3 DNA follows: TGTGCCAGCAGCTCCGGGATGATTGAAAAACTGTTTTTT.

This clonotype was seen many times. The genes are TRBV20-1 and TRBJ2-7, with 8 bases lining up with TRBD2. Germline V lookup: CDR1 DFQATT, CDR2 SNEGSKA (reference sequence). V lost 5 bases, J lost 0 bases, and 12 bases stayed unmatched. CDR3 length: 16 residues. CDR3 amino acids: CSAGPPLAGDSYEQYF. For the CDR3, the DNA is TGCAGTGCTGGACCGCCGCTAGCGGGTGACTCCTACGAGCAGTACTTC.

This clonotype was observed many times. V is TRBV3-1 and J is TRBJ1-2, with no clear D. V shed 0 bases and J shed 9 bases, with 8 bases lying between them. The germline CDR1 and CDR2 sequences are LGHDT and YNNKEL (reference sequence). The CDR3 loop spans 12 amino acids. CDR3 coding DNA: TGTGCCAGCAGCCAAGATCTCAGAAGCTACACCTTC. Translating gives CASSQDLRSYTF.

In this sample, this clonotype turned up many times. The chain has TRBV9 and TRBJ2-5, with D perhaps matching TRBD1 (5 bases). The V end lost 0 bases, the J end lost 1 base, and 16 bases lay between the germline ends. The V gene's germline CDR1 is SGDLS and CDR2 YYNGEE. CDR3 size: 17 residues. The CDR3 DNA follows: TGTGCCAGCAGCGTAGAACCCCCACAGGCCCTCCAAGAGACCCAGTACTTC. Its protein product is CASSVEPPQALQETQYF.

The genes are TRBV12-3 or TRBV12-4 and TRBJ1-2; D remains unclear. The CDR3 is 13 residues long. Trimming took 3 bases from V and 4 from J, leaving 9 bases between them. CDR3 sequence reads: CASSLKKVYGYTF. CDR3 DNA sequence: TGTGCCAGCAGTTTGAAGAAGGTCTATGGCTACACCTTC.

This clonotype was seen at least ten times. The J gene is TRBJ1-1, the V gene TRBV12-3 or TRBV12-4, with 9 bases lining up with TRBD1. The CDR3 sequence is 17 residues long. Trimming removed 5 bases from V and 4 bases from J; junction bases left unmatched: 14. The CDR3 nucleotides read TGTGCCAGCAGTCACCCCGGGACAGGGATAAGGTCCACTGAAGCTTTCTTT. Residues: CASSHPGTGIRSTEAFF.

This clonotype was seen ten or more times. CDR3 DNA sequence: TGTGCCAGCAGTTACTCACCGGGGGATACGCAGTATTTT. This codes for CASSYSPGDTQYF. This sequence joins TRBV6-2 or TRBV6-3 and TRBJ2-3; D possibly corresponds to TRBD2 (5 bases). From germline, CDR1 is MNHEY and CDR2 SVGEGT. This CDR3 is built from 13 residues. V dropped 0 bases and J dropped 6 bases, with 7 bases sitting between them.

This clonotype was observed many times. V and J are TRBV6-1 and TRBJ2-4; the D gene could be TRBD1 or TRBD2 (5 bases each). V was trimmed by 6 bases and J by 5 bases, leaving 8 bases between them. CDR1 is MNHNS, CDR2 SASEGT, per germline. CDR3 length: 12 residues. In nucleotides, the CDR3 is TGTGCCAGCAGCCAGGGACAAAACATTCAGTACTTC. Protein sequence: CASSQGQNIQYF.

This clonotype showed up just a few times. The chain combines TRBV7-8 with TRBJ2-6; possibly TRBD1 for D (5 bases). CDR1 is SGHVS and CDR2 is FQNEAQ in the germline V gene. V was clipped by 4 bases and J by 4 bases, with 14 bases between them. This CDR3 contains 16 residues. This chain's CDR3 is CASSSSQVSGANVLTF. For the CDR3, the DNA is TGTGCCAGCAGCTCCTCACAGGTTTCCGGGGCCAACGTCCTGACTTTC.

This clonotype has ten or more counts. This chain uses TRBV5-1 with TRBJ1-2; TRBD1 matches 9 bases. The CDR3 is 16 amino acids. The germline V gene encodes CDR1 SGHRS and CDR2 YFSETQ. Trimming removed 4 bases from V and 8 bases from J; junction bases left unmatched: 15. CDR3 sequence reads: CASSLLNAGTGQGYTF. CDR3 nucleotides: TGCGCCAGCAGCCTACTAAATGCCGGGACAGGGCAAGGCTACACCTTC. The entire variable domain, with the rest obtained from reference TRBV5-1 and TRBJ1-2, is as follows: KAGVTQTPRYLIKTRGQQVTLSCSPISGHRSVSWYQQTPGQGLQFLFEYFSETQRNKGNFPGRFSGRQFSNSRSEMNVSTLELGDSALYLCASSLLNAGTGQGYTFGSGTRLTVV.

The V and J genes are TRBV4-3 and TRBJ2-3; possibly TRBD2 for D (6 bases). With 1 base removed from V and 2 bases from J, the gap between germline ends came to 13 bases. The CDR3 runs to 16 residues. From germline, CDR1 is LGHNA and CDR2 YSLEER. The DNA for the CDR3 is TGCGCCAGCAGCCAAGGTGGTAGCGGTCCCACAGATACGCAGTATTTT. It encodes CASSQGGSGPTDTQYF.

This clonotype appeared many times. The chain employs TRBV3-1 and TRBJ1-5; D might be TRBD1 (6 bases). Germline V gives CDR1 LGHDT, CDR2 YNNKEL (reference sequence). V was clipped by 4 bases and J by 0 bases, with 10 bases between them. The CDR3 is 15 amino acids. In nucleotides, the CDR3 is TGTGCCAGCAGCCGGGGGGGGCTTAGCAATCAGCCCCAGCATTTT. Its translation is CASSRGGLSNQPQHF.

This clonotype was seen many times. This chain uses TRBV3-1 with TRBJ2-7; 8 nucleotides match TRBD1. The CDR3 consists of 14 residues. J was trimmed by 2 bases and V by 4 bases; bases with no gene match: 4. Germline V gives CDR1 LGHDT, CDR2 YNNKEL (reference sequence). The CDR3: CASSPGTGPYEQYF. DNA for the CDR3: TGTGCCAGCAGCCCTGGGACAGGCCCCTACGAGCAGTACTTC.

The rearrangement uses TRBV4-3 and TRBJ2-2; 7 nucleotides match TRBD1. V gave up 4 bases and J gave up 3 bases; unmatched junction bases: 2. Germline V gene lookup returns CDR1 LGHNA and CDR2 YSLEER. This CDR3 region has 14 residues. CDR3 sequence reads: CASSRDSYTGELFF. CDR3 in DNA: TGCGCCAGCAGCCGGGACAGTTACACCGGGGAGCTGTTTTTT.

V is TRBV15 and J is TRBJ2-6; the D gene could be TRBD1 or TRBD2 (5 bases each). V was pared by 3 bases and J by 0 bases, with 15 bases between. This CDR3 has 18 amino acids. Per germline, CDR1 LNHNV and CDR2 YYDKDF (reference sequence). CDR3 bases: TGTGCCACCAGCAGGGGGGACCTTCTCGCCTCTGGGGCCAACGTCCTGACTTTC. It encodes CATSRGDLLASGANVLTF.

This clonotype was seen a few times. The genes are TRBV19 and TRBJ2-3; D is perhaps TRBD1 or TRBD2 (5 bases each). CDR3 size: 16 residues. CDR1 LNHDA and CDR2 SQIVND come from the germline V gene (reference sequence). V lost 5 bases to trimming and J lost 2 bases, with 17 bases between them. The CDR3 sequence is CASSLGPPLYTDTQYF. CDR3 DNA: TGTGCCAGTAGTTTGGGACCGCCCCTATACACAGATACGCAGTATTTT.

This clonotype was recorded at least ten times. J is TRBJ1-1 and V is TRBV9; TRBD1 is a possible D gene (5 bases). With 9 bases removed from V and 1 base from J, the gap between germline ends came to 13 bases. The CDR3 loop spans 13 amino acids. The germline gives CDR1 SGDLS, CDR2 YYNGEE. CDR3 in DNA: TGTGCCACTAGAGGGACGGGGAACACTGAAGCTTTCTTT. This sequence encodes CATRGTGNTEAFF.

V usage is TRBV5-1 and J usage is TRBJ1-2, with 10 positions matching TRBD1. Germline V gene lookup returns CDR1 SGHRS and CDR2 YFSETQ. The CDR3 runs to 15 residues. V lost 0 bases and J lost 6; bases outside the gene matches: 5. The CDR3 bases are TGCGCCAGCAGCTTGGAGGACAGGGGGGTGGATGGCTACACCTTC. Amino acids: CASSLEDRGVDGYTF.

This clonotype occurred many times. V and J are TRBV27 and TRBJ2-2, with D possibly TRBD1 on 6 matching bases. The length of the CDR3 is 17 residues. The germline V and J ends were trimmed by 5 bases and 6 bases, with 22 bases remaining between them. Looked up from germline, CDR1 is MNHEY and CDR2 is SMNVEV (reference sequence). CDR3 in DNA: TGTGCCAGCAGTCAATCGGAATTCAGGGGAATCGCCGGGGAGCTGTTTTTT. Translation: CASSQSEFRGIAGELFF.

This clonotype was seen repeatedly, ten times or more. The V call is TRBV7-9, the J call TRBJ1-1; no definite D call. CDR1 and CDR2 from the germline V gene are SEHNR and FQNEAQ (reference sequence). CDR3 length: 13 amino acids. Trimming took off 7 bases at V and 1 base at J, with 10 bases between the two ends. CDR3: CASNLRENTEAFF. The CDR3 DNA is TGTGCCAGCAACCTCCGGGAGAACACTGAAGCTTTCTTT.

Many counts were recorded for this clonotype. V gene TRBV12-3 or TRBV12-4 combines with J gene TRBJ2-5; 8 nucleotides line up with TRBD2. The CDR3 extends over 18 amino acids. The V segment lost 4 bases and the J segment 2 bases; nucleotides outside the gene matches: 15. CDR3 nucleotide sequence: TGTGCCAGCAGTTCCGGCATTATGGCGGGGGGCGGACAAGAGACCCAGTACTTC. It yields the protein CASSSGIMAGGGQETQYF.

This clonotype was observed at least ten times. The V gene is TRBV6-6, the J gene TRBJ2-7; weak D call: TRBD2 (6 bases). The CDR3 is 16 amino acids. Germline V gene data show CDR1 as MNHNY and CDR2 as SVGAGI (reference sequence). The V and J ends lost 0 bases and 5 bases respectively, with 17 bases between them. This chain's CDR3 is CASSYSIRRGLDEQYF. Written as DNA, the CDR3 is TGTGCCAGCAGTTACTCGATACGGCGGGGCCTGGACGAGCAGTACTTC.

This clonotype has a count of ten or more. This chain joins TRBV29-1 and TRBJ2-1; 8 bases map to TRBD2. The CDR3 contains 14 residues. With V trimmed by 5 bases and J by 4 bases, 7 bases remained unmatched. CDR1 and CDR2 (germline): SQVTM, ANQGSEA. The CDR3 loop is CSVPGTRTYNEQFF. CDR3 coding DNA: TGCAGCGTTCCCGGGACTAGAACTTACAATGAGCAGTTCTTC.

This clonotype showed up many times. This sequence joins TRBV5-8 and TRBJ1-2; 9 nucleotides match TRBD1. Germline lookup yields CDR1 SGHTS and CDR2 YDEGEE. Trimming removed 3 bases from V and 7 bases from J; junction bases left unmatched: 7. This CDR3 comprises 14 residues. In DNA form, the CDR3 reads TGTGCCAGCAGCTCATACCGGGACAGGGTTGGCTACACCTTC. Residues: CASSSYRDRVGYTF.

This clonotype has more than one count but fewer than ten. J is TRBJ2-1 and V is TRBV5-5; D uncertain. V lost 4 bases and J lost 11, with 19 bases in between. Germline V gene sequence: CDR1 SGHKS, CDR2 YYEKEE (reference sequence). The CDR3 consists of 14 residues. CDR3 nucleotides: TGTGCCAGCAGCCAATCCCCCGACCACCCCAAGCAGTTCTTC. Translated: CASSQSPDHPKQFF.

The chain carries TRBV5-4 and TRBJ1-1, with D maybe TRBD1 (5 bases). The CDR3 extends over 16 amino acids. V gave up 5 bases and J gave up 4 bases, with 21 bases separating them. The germline V gene has CDR1 SGHNT and CDR2 YYREEE (reference sequence). The CDR3 bases are TGTGCCAGCAGGGCAACCGGGGCTCCCATGAGCACTGAAGCTTTCTTT. This translates into CASRATGAPMSTEAFF.